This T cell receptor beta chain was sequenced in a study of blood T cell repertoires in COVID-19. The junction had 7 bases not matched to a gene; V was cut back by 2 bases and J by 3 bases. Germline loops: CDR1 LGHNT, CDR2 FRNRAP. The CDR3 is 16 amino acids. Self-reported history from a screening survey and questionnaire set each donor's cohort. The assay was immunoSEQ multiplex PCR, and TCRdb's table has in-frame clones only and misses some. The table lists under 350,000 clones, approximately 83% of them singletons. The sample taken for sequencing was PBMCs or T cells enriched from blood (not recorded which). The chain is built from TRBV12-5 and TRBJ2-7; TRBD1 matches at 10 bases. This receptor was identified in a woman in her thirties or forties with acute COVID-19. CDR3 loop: CASGLLGTGVRYEQYF. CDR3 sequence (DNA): TGTGCTAGTGGTTTGCTAGGGACAGGGGTTCGCTACGAGCAGTACTTC.